A selection of T cell receptor beta chains follows, all from one sample in a study of blood T cell repertoires in COVID-19. The data were produced by immunoSEQ multiplex PCR, yet TCRdb's version contains in-frame clones alone and is incomplete. The sample has about 150,000 clones, roughly 88% seen once. The sample was PBMCs or T cells enriched from blood (not recorded which). These receptors all come from a man between 50 and 59 years old who had recovered from COVID-19. Each CDR3 is given without its conserved first and last residue.

J gene,V gene,CDR3 protein
TRBJ1-2,TRBV5-4,ASRRTTMGYGYT
TRBJ1-5,TRBV15,ATSRTGTQPQH
TRBJ1-3,TRBV4-1,ASSQDREGNTIY
TRBJ1-2,TRBV28,ASFNGNYGYT
TRBJ1-2,TRBV7-2,ASSTWGGERGYT
TRBJ2-3,TRBV24-1,ATSEGVYTDTQY
TRBJ1-5,TRBV5-1,ASSLGTGGPVGQPQH
TRBJ2-7,TRBV5-4,ASSLKSGSDYEQY
TRBJ2-1,TRBV11-2,ASSLYWLAGPNEQF
TRBJ2-5,TRBV9,ASSGGGTMQETQY
TRBJ1-1,TRBV7-9,ASSRDSTEAF
TRBJ2-5,TRBV4-2,ASSPLAGGGETQY
TRBJ2-5,TRBV11-1,ASSLRVRETQY
TRBJ2-7,TRBV11-2,ASSLMRRSSYEQY
TRBJ1-5,TRBV10-3,AISESELSNQPQH
TRBJ2-5,TRBV19,ASSIGGARRETQY
TRBJ1-1,TRBV12-5,ASALYGNTEAF
TRBJ2-5,TRBV19,ATRLAGGETQY
TRBJ1-1,TRBV19,ASSIQAGNTEAF
TRBJ2-5,TRBV7-3,ASSSSVGSETQY
TRBJ1-5,TRBV7-2,ASSLGDSWQPQH
TRBJ2-6,TRBV28,ASSLVMLTSGTGANVLT
TRBJ1-2,TRBV7-9,ASSPTAVGRGGYGYT
TRBJ1-2,TRBV4-3,ASSQQGLTYGYT
TRBJ1-5,TRBV28,ASTRRGSNQPQH
TRBJ1-6,TRBV10-3,AISPDSKSPLH
TRBJ1-2,TRBV28,ASSFRGYGYT
TRBJ2-7,TRBV5-1,ASSRTGGSYEQY
TRBJ1-2,TRBV28,ASSVDRGNYGYT
TRBJ2-3,TRBV6-5,ASSYAGKTQY
TRBJ2-5,TRBV12-3/TRBV12-4,ASSLWGGETQY
TRBJ1-6,TRBV5-6,ASSSPGQGNSPLH
TRBJ2-7,TRBV4-1,ASSFRTGGSYEQY
TRBJ2-5,TRBV28,ASTSTYGQETQY
TRBJ2-1,TRBV28,ASSPLAGGYNEQF
TRBJ2-3,TRBV10-3,AISDIAGVGTDTQY
TRBJ1-6,TRBV27,ASTVNRYRVSPLH
TRBJ1-3,TRBV7-9,ASSLAPLLGQVRNTIY
TRBJ2-7,TRBV7-2,ASSPSSGMSYEQY
TRBJ2-4,TRBV28,ASRRTGTGHWNIQY
TRBJ1-1,TRBV6-5,ASSHRGGGDTEAF
TRBJ1-3,TRBV4-3,ASSPGHSGNTIY
TRBJ1-1,TRBV5-4,ASSSPTGGAWTEAF
TRBJ2-7,TRBV27,ASRPLGGVYEQY
TRBJ2-1,TRBV7-9,ASSPKLRVSNEQF